This T cell receptor (beta chain) originates from a study of T cells in Graves' hyperthyroidism and ophthalmopathy. Study-wide points: Ophthalmopathy was predicted by the model a median of 6.5 months ahead of onset.

The table lists this clonotype with a few counts. Antigen: not known. Authors of the study amplified TCR beta CDR3 regions from RNA transcripts. In the first-round RT-PCR of the TCR CDR3, the HTBI primer set was used. TCRdb re-called the multiplex PCR reads with MiXCR, one entry per CDR3 protein. The profile covers approximately 350,000 distinct CDR3 sequences, with nearly 15% appearing a single time and roughly a fifth taken by the ten largest. The germline V gene encodes CDR1 DFQATT and CDR2 SNEGSKA (reference sequence). Trimming left V 0 bases short and J 0 bases short, with 15 bases between. The CDR3 contains 16 residues. Thyroid ultrasound and orbital computed tomography, with clinical symptoms and serum thyroxine and TRAb, informed diagnoses. Cells are PBMCs isolated from around 9.4 ml of fresh blood.

The genes are TRBV20-1 and TRBJ2-7; either TRBD1 or TRBD2 may supply D (6 bases each). The TCR comes from a woman aged 60-75 years with Graves' ophthalmopathy. Input material: blood. CDR3 sequence: CSARDARGRRSYEQYF. CDR3 coding DNA: TGCAGTGCTAGAGATGCGAGGGGGAGGCGCTCCTACGAGCAGTACTTC.